This passage covers 5 T cell receptor beta chains from one sample sequenced in a study of blood T cells in healthy people across ages. Primers used in a second PCR of about 6 to 11 cycles were a sample-barcoded 5' primer and a J-beta primer mix. TCRdb re-called the 5' RACE reads with MiXCR, one entry per CDR3 protein. The repertoire includes fewer than 900,000 distinct CDR3 sequences, about 40% of them detected once, and about 20% sits in the top ten. Source material: blood. All receptors derive from a woman aged 60-75 years in good health.

The chain carries TRBV4-1 and TRBJ1-1; D might be TRBD1 (5 bases). There are 16 residues in the CDR3. Germline CDR1 reads MGHRA; CDR2 reads YSYEKL. Between the trimmed V and J ends, which lost 0 bases and 3 bases, there was a span of 14 bases. CDR3 in amino acids: CASSQERRTRDTEAFF. The CDR3 DNA sequence: TGCGCCAGCAGCCAAGAGCGGCGGACAAGGGACACTGAAGCTTTCTTT.

The CDR3 is CASSLATGRGDSPLHF. CDR3 DNA sequence: TGTGCCAGCAGCTTAGCGACGGGGCGGGGGGATTCACCCCTCCACTTT. The chain uses TRBV7-8 and TRBJ1-6, with D perhaps matching TRBD1 (5 bases). From germline, CDR1 is SGHVS and CDR2 FQNEAQ. This CDR3 contains 16 residues. The V gene lost 0 bases and the J gene lost 8 bases, with 14 bases spanning the gap. Complete variable domain (other parts from reference TRBV7-8 and TRBJ1-6): GAGVSQSPRYKVAKRGQDVALRCDPISGHVSLFWYQQALGQGPEFLTYFQNEAQLDKSGLPSDRFFAERPEGSVSTLKIQRTQQEDSAVYLCASSLATGRGDSPLHFGNGTRLTVT.

The rearrangement links TRBV29-1 to TRBJ1-6; possibly TRBD1 for D (6 bases). The germline V and J ends were trimmed by 0 bases and 14 bases, with 20 bases remaining between them. Germline V gives CDR1 SQVTM, CDR2 ANQGSEA. The CDR3 is 15 amino acids. The CDR3: CSVEDSGTGRGTLHF. CDR3 coding DNA: TGCAGCGTTGAAGATTCCGGGACGGGGAGGGGGACCCTCCACTTT.

The J gene is TRBJ2-7, the V gene TRBV27, with D hard to call. Trimming shortened V by 6 bases and J by 1 base, and 10 bases separated the two germline ends. This CDR3 is built from 13 residues. Germline CDR1 and CDR2: MNHEY and SMNVEV (reference sequence). The CDR3 is CASRSQLSYEQYF. Written as DNA, the CDR3 is TGTGCCAGCAGGAGCCAGTTATCCTACGAGCAGTACTTC.

This clonotype was detected once. CDR3 sequence: CATSVQGPGELFF. The CDR3 nucleotides are TGTGCCACCAGTGTTCAGGGACCCGGGGAGCTGTTTTTT. The chain carries TRBV24-1 and TRBJ2-2, with D perhaps given as TRBD1 or TRBD2 (5 bases each). Germline lookup yields CDR1 KGHDR and CDR2 SFDVKD. Trimming shortened V by 5 bases and J by 6 bases, and 9 bases separated the two germline ends. This CDR3 is 13 amino acids long.